This T cell receptor (beta chain) derives from a study of blood T cell repertoires in COVID-19. At the level of the study: Samples taken during acute and convalescent COVID-19 were collected in the United States, Italy and Spain. PBMCs, B-cell-depleted T cells, or T cells were the source of the cDNA or gDNA that made up the material.

Per the study methods: Reference gene primer amplification gave estimated nucleated cell counts. Here immunoSEQ multiplex PCR was the method, and the copy in TCRdb shows in-frame clones only, minus some. The V and J calls and clone size are taken from that table; D and trimming were inferred from the DNA. The sample lists 98,000 or so clones, around 81% occurring once. Germline-derived CDR1 and CDR2 are GTSNPN and SVGIG (reference sequence). The CDR3 has 15 amino acids. The junction had 10 bases not matched to a gene; V was cut back by 2 bases and J by 4 bases. The genes are TRBV30 and TRBJ1-2; 7 nucleotides line up with TRBD1. The receptor comes from a woman aged 70-85 years with acute or convalescent COVID-19. The sequencing sample was made of peripheral blood. CDR3: CAWSTPGQIFYGYTF. For the CDR3, the DNA is TGTGCCTGGAGTACCCCGGGACAGATATTCTATGGCTACACCTTC.